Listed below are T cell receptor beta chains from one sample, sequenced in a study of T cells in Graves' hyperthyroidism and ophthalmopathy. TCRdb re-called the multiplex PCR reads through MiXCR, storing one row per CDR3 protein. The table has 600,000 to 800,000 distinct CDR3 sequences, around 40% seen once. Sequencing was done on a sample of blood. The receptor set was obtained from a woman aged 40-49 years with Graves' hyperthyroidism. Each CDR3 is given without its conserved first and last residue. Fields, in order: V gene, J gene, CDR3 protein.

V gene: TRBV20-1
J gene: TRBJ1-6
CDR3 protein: SARPGKGTISSYNSPLH

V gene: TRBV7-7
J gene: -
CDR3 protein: ASSSSPGPANEQF

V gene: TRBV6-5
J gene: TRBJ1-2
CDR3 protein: ASSRRDNYGYT

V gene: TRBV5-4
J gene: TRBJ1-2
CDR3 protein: ASSSPRGQGSYYGYT

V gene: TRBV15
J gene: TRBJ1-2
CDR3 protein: AWSGRTRLNYGYT

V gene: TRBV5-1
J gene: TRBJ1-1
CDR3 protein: ASSLEAGYDEQF

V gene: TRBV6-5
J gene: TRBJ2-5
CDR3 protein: ASSYSFAGGLGETQY

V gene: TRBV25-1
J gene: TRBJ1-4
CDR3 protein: ASSEPGLTNEKLF

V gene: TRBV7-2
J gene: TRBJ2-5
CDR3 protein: ASSQDNDRGETQY

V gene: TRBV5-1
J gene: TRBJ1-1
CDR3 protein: ASSFNGQNTEAF

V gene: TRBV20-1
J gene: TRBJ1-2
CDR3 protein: SALSGTGWSDGYT

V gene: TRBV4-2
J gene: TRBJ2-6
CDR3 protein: ASSHPLIQGANVLT

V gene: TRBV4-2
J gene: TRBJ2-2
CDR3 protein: ASSQEGDTGELF

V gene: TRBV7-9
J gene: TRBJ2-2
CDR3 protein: ASSLNSENTGELF

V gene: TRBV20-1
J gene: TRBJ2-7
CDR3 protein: SARDKRFIAGGSYEQY

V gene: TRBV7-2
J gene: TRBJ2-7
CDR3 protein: ASSLSGYSYEQY

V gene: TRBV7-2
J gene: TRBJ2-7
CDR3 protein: ASSPKLGGSYEQY

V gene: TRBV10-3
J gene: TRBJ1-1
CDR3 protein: AVTQTGDTEAF

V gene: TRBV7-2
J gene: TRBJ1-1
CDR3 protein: ASSTDGGPPEAF

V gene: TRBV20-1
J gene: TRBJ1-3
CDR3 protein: SATTGGTIY